These T cell receptor beta chains were read from a single sample in a study of CD8 T cell repertoires and HIV-1 epitope variants. Sequenced by immunoSEQ multiplex PCR; TCRdb stores in-frame clones only, minus some. The data contain a few thousand clones, around 74% of them singletons. For these TCRs, the target antigens are not known. Sequencing was done on a sample of cultured CD8+ T cells derived from PBMCs. The source of these receptors is a male donor with HIV. Both conserved end residues are part of each CDR3. D genes are given only for firm matches. Size is stated for part of the rows, as once, few or many counts, or as a class when the clone is expanded.

v_gene	j_gene	abundance	d_gene	CDR3nt	CDR3aa
TRBV5-1	TRBJ1-2	-	TRBD1	TGCGCCAGCAGCTGGGACAGGGACTATGGCTACACCTTC	CASSWDRDYGYTF
TRBV2	TRBJ2-7	once	-	TGTGCCAGCAGTGACTACGGACAGCGCGACGAGCAGTACTTC	CASSDYGQRDEQYF
TRBV28	TRBJ1-4	-	-	TGTGCCAGCAGTTTGACAACTAATGAAAAACTGTTTTTT	CASSLTTNEKLFF
TRBV6-1	TRBJ1-6	-	-	TGTGCCAGCTGGGACGGGGGTAATTCACCCCTCCACTTT	CASWDGGNSPLHF
TRBV7-9	TRBJ1-2	-	-	TGTGCCAGCAGCGAATATGGCTACACCTTC	CASSEYGYTF
TRBV19	TRBJ1-1	-	-	TGTGCCAGTAGTATAAATATCGGGGGCGACACTGAAGCTTTCTTT	CASSINIGGDTEAFF
TRBV6-5	TRBJ2-7	-	TRBD2	TGTGCCAGCAGCCCGGGGGGGGGCGAGCAGTACTTC	CASSPGGGEQYF
TRBV28	TRBJ2-1	-	TRBD2	TGTGCCAGCAGTATTCTAGCGGGATCTGAGCAGTTCTTC	CASSILAGSEQFF
TRBV7-9	TRBJ1-1	-	-	TGTGCCAGCAGCTTACCTGTGGGCCCTTACACTGAAGCTTTCTTT	CASSLPVGPYTEAFF
TRBV28	TRBJ2-7	-	TRBD1	TGTGCCAGCAGAAATTTCGGGACAGCGTCACCCTACGAGCAGTACTTC	CASRNFGTASPYEQYF
TRBV11-1	TRBJ1-1	-	TRBD1	TGTGCCAGCAGCGATGCCCACCAGGGGGCTGGAACTGAAGCTTTCTTT	CASSDAHQGAGTEAFF
TRBV7-3	TRBJ1-1	-	-	TGTGCCAGCAGCTCCCTCGGCCCCGAAACTGAAGCTTTCTTT	CASSSLGPETEAFF
TRBV9	TRBJ1-6	few	TRBD1	TGTGCCAGCAGCGTAGACAAAGGGACAGGCTCTGGGGGGAATTCACCCCTCCACTTT	CASSVDKGTGSGGNSPLHF
TRBV7-8	TRBJ2-2	few	TRBD2	TGTGCCAGCAGCGTACACCGGACTAGCGGGAGTTTGTACACCGGGGAGCTGTTTTTT	CASSVHRTSGSLYTGELFF
TRBV10-2	TRBJ1-2	-	-	TGCGCCAGCAGTGAGCGTCGGGACTCACCTAACTATGGCTACACCTTC	CASSERRDSPNYGYTF